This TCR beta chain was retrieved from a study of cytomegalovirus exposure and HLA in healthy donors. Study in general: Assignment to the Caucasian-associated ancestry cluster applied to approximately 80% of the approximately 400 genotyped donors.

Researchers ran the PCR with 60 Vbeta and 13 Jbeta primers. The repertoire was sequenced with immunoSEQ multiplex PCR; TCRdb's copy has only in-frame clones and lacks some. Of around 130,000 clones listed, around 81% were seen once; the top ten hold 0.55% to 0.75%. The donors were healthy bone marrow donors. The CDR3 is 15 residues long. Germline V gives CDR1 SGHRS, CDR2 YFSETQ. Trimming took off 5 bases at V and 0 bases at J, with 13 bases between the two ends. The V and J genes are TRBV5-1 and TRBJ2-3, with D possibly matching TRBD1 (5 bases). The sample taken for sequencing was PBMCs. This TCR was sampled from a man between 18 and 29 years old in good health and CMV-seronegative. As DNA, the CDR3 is TGCGCCAGCAGTATCAGGGCTCCTAGCACAGATACGCAGTATTTT. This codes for CASSIRAPSTDTQYF.